Sequencing of this T cell receptor beta chain was carried out in a study of T cell repertoires in cytomegalovirus infection. Study-wide context: Both CMV infection and a matching HLA type were indicated by public TCR beta signatures.

TCRdb re-called the reads through MiXCR, storing one row per CDR3 protein. The sample lists hundreds of thousands of distinct CDR3 sequences, under 55% seen once, with 40% to 50% in the top ten. About this clonotype itself: Its antigen is as yet unknown.

Germline assignment: CDR1 SGHDT and CDR2 YYEEEE. Trimming removed 6 bases at V and 0 bases at J, with 16 bases between. The CDR3 contains 15 residues. Study results and limitations: Ex vivo, HLA-C-restricted CMV-specific TCR beta clonotypes prevailed over the rest of the response.

This receptor was taken from a human donor in good health (CMV status not recorded). Some clones in this sample may be carry-over from other donors' samples. Sample: cultured PBMCs, taken from culture after CMV antigen stimulation. The chain combines TRBV5-6 with TRBJ2-7, with no clear D. DNA for the CDR3: TGTGCCAGCACCCTAAATCATCGGAGCTCCTACGAGCAGTACTTC. Translation: CASTLNHRSSYEQYF.